These T cell receptor beta chains were read from a single sample in a study of Ad26.COV2.S vaccination and SARS-CoV-2 variants. Method: immunoSEQ multiplex PCR; TCRdb's copy keeps in-frame clones and lacks some. The data show some 370,000 clones, under 90% seen once. The material was peripheral blood, obtained in a trial of Ad26.COV2.S vaccine versus placebo. These receptors originate from a person between 18 and 65 years old who received the Ad26.COV2.S COVID-19 vaccine or a placebo. Each CDR3 is given with its conserved first and last residue.

V gene,J gene,CDR3 protein
TRBV9,TRBJ2-7,CASSVGLAGALVTEQYF
TRBV11-1,TRBJ2-2,CASSFQVSGELFF
TRBV4-1,TRBJ2-2,CASSQEDRDTGELFF
TRBV9,TRBJ2-1,CASSVSPIGQVNEQFF
TRBV11-2,TRBJ1-1,CASSLVTGNTEAFF
TRBV5-5,TRBJ2-6,CASSGASSGANVLTF
TRBV6-5,TRBJ2-3,CASSPTRSTDTQYF
TRBV27,TRBJ2-1,CASSPWDYNNEQFF
TRBV27,TRBJ2-3,CASRPGLAGRSTDTQYF
TRBV6-5,TRBJ1-3,CASSYGPGDSGNTIYF
TRBV19,TRBJ1-1,CASSTIRPRKSEAFF
TRBV7-9,TRBJ2-7,CASSLRAGGGYEQYF
TRBV14,TRBJ2-1,CASSSARGTSGAYNEQFF
TRBV3-1/TRBV3-2,TRBJ2-7,CASSQDSFRDRSYEQYF
TRBV13,TRBJ1-1,CASSLREGGAFF
TRBV2,TRBJ2-3,CASSEAGLAGSDTQYF
TRBV19,TRBJ1-2,CASRPGQGYGYTF
TRBV2,TRBJ1-1,CASSEGPAGGGSTEAFF
TRBV5-1,TRBJ1-5,CASSPGQNQPQHF
TRBV21-1,TRBJ1-5,CASSRLGGTPLNRGYQPQHF
TRBV5-4,TRBJ2-5,CASSWGPGAGETQYF
TRBV5-5,TRBJ2-7,CASSTEGSLAYEQYF
TRBV19,TRBJ2-7,CASILRGAYEQYF